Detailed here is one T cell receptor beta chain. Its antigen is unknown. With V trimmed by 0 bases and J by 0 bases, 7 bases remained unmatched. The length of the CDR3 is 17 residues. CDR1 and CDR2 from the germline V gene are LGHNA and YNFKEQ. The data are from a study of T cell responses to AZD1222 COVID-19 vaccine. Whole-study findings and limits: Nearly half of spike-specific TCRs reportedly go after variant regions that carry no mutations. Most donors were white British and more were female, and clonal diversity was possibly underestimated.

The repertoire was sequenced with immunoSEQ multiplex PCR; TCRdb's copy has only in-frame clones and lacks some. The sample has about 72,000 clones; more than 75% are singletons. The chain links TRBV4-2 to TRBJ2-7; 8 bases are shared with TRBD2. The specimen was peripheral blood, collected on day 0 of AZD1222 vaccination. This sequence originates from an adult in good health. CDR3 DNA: TGTGCCAGCAGCCAAGAGGAATGGCGGGGGGACTCCTACGAGCAGTACTTC. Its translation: CASSQEEWRGDSYEQYF.